This T cell receptor beta chain emerged from a study of shared clonotypes between healthy human individuals. General study points: Naive subsets typically showed greater estimated richness than memory subsets.

A deep-level run was used for the assay. Sequenced by immunoSEQ multiplex PCR; TCRdb stores in-frame clones only, minus some. This sample carries over 1.4 million clones, roughly 95% of them seen once, and the ten largest clones take about 1%. Germline loops: CDR1 MDHEN, CDR2 SYDVKM. V shed 5 bases and J 1 base; nucleotides not matched to a gene: 5. The CDR3 runs 15 residues. Details on this clone: Its specificity is not known. The sample carries other DNA sequences with the same CDR3.

This clonotype was sampled from a man aged 25 to 45 in good health. Material for sequencing was naive CD4+ T cells sorted from blood. Subset denoted: CD45RA+ positively selected. J is TRBJ2-7 and V is TRBV28; 10 nucleotides match TRBD2. The CDR3 reads CASSPPGLASYEQYF. CDR3 nucleotide sequence: TGTGCCAGCAGTCCGCCGGGACTAGCGTCCTACGAGCAGTACTTC.